This T cell receptor beta chain was obtained from a study of T cell responses to AZD1222 COVID-19 vaccine. Study-wide results and limits: Breadth and depth of Spike-specific TCRs rose after two AZD1222 doses.

As for this clone: Antigen specificity is unknown.

There are 13 residues in the CDR3. Germline V gene lookup returns CDR1 MNHEY and CDR2 SVGEGT. Trimming took 6 bases from V and 1 from J, leaving 9 bases between them. Method: immunoSEQ multiplex PCR; TCRdb's copy keeps in-frame clones and lacks some. Of fewer than 110,000 clones listed, about nine tenths were seen once; the top ten hold around 4.5%. V usage is TRBV6-2 or TRBV6-3 and J usage is TRBJ1-1; D gene uncertain. The input for sequencing was peripheral blood, taken on day 0 of AZD1222 vaccination. The origin of this receptor is an adult in good health. The CDR3 here is CASSPWGNTEAFF. The CDR3 DNA follows: TGTGCCAGCAGCCCGTGGGGGAACACTGAAGCTTTCTTT.